One and the same sample provided the 11 T cell receptor beta chains below, sequenced in a study of chemoradiotherapy in HPV16-positive cancers (dated by TCRdb to 2021 to 2024). The library was prepared using the immunoSEQ multiplex PCR assay. The immuneACCESS repertoire file appears here via TCRdb, limited to in-frame rearrangements. These files lack a portion of the clones; in checked studies, under half of the deficit traces to unresolved V genes, and the cause of the others is not known. This sample gives hundreds of clones in total; more than 75% of them show up just once. The ten largest clones add up to approximately 3.7% of the sample. Sequences were derived from tumor tissue, sampled from a patient who underwent chemoradiotherapy. These receptors were collected from a human donor with HPV-associated anogenital cancer.

In DNA form, the CDR3 reads TGTGCCAGCGGCACTAGCGGACATTACAATGAGCAGTTCTTC. Its protein product is CASGTSGHYNEQFF. The chain combines TRBV25-1 with TRBJ2-1; 8 bases match TRBD2. Germline V CDR1 and CDR2: MGHDK, SYGVNS. The CDR3 spans 14 residues. With 8 bases clipped from V and 4 bases from J, the junction kept 7 bases outside the gene matches.

The chain couples TRBV13 to TRBJ1-4; maybe TRBD1 (6 bases). Germline values: CDR1 PRHDT, CDR2 FYEKMQ (reference sequence). V was pared by 2 bases and J by 8 bases, with 15 bases between. The CDR3 has 15 residues. CDR3 sequence: CASSLSGALAEKLFF. As DNA, the CDR3 is TGTGCCAGCAGCTTATCGGGGGCGCTTGCGGAAAAACTGTTTTTT.

The chain has TRBV28 and TRBJ2-7; TRBD1 matches at 9 bases. The CDR3 contains 13 residues. Germline CDR1 MDHEN, CDR2 SYDVKM. The CDR3 DNA sequence: TGTGTTACCGGGACAGGGTGGACCTACGAGCAGTACTTC. Amino acid sequence: CVTGTGWTYEQYF.

The chain joins TRBV28 to TRBJ1-4; D remains unclear. Germline CDR1 and CDR2: MDHEN and SYDVKM. Trimming removed 5 bases from V and 5 bases from J, with 12 bases in between. The CDR3 sequence is 14 residues long. CDR3: CASSPPGPNEKLFF. CDR3 sequence (DNA): TGTGCCAGCAGTCCCCCAGGCCCGAATGAAAAACTGTTTTTT.

Only a few counts were recorded for this clone. The J gene is TRBJ2-7, the V gene TRBV12-5; the D gene could be TRBD1 or TRBD2 (5 bases each). CDR3 length: 14 residues. Trimming left V 0 bases short and J 5 bases short, with 11 bases between. Germline assignment: CDR1 LGHNT and CDR2 FRNRAP. The DNA of the CDR3 is TGTGCTAGTGGTTTGGTAGTACGAGGGGACGAGCAGTACTTC. Its protein product is CASGLVVRGDEQYF.

The J gene is TRBJ2-7, the V gene TRBV5-1, with D tentatively TRBD2 (6 bases). The CDR3 contains 13 residues. CDR1 is SGHRS, CDR2 YFSETQ, per germline. V was shortened by 5 bases and J by 3 bases, with 12 bases between the two germline ends. CDR3 sequence: CASRGEGGYEQYF. The CDR3 DNA reads TGCGCCAGCAGAGGAGAGGGAGGCTACGAGCAGTACTTC.

The chain combines TRBV6-5 with TRBJ2-7; D may match TRBD1 or TRBD2 (5 bases each). The germline gives CDR1 MNHEY, CDR2 SVGAGI. The CDR3 loop spans 13 amino acids. Between the trimmed V and J ends, which lost 2 bases and 5 bases, there was a span of 10 bases. CDR3 in DNA: TGTGCCAGCAGTTACAGCGTGGGGGACGAGCAGTACTTC. It is translated as CASSYSVGDEQYF.

This sequence joins TRBV7-3 and TRBJ2-1; 8 nucleotides align to TRBD1. V lost 1 base, J lost 6 bases, and 8 bases stayed unmatched. This CDR3 is built from 16 residues. Germline loops: CDR1 SGHTA, CDR2 FQGTGA. The CDR3 DNA follows: TGTGCCAGCAGCTTAAATTCGGCAGGGGGCGGCAATGAGCAGTTCTTC. Translated: CASSLNSAGGGNEQFF.

This clone was picked up a small number of times. The chain uses TRBV7-6 and TRBJ1-2, with a tentative D call TRBD1 (5 bases). With 4 bases removed from V and 4 bases from J, the gap between germline ends came to 19 bases. The CDR3 is 16 residues long. CDR1 is SGHVS and CDR2 is FNYEAQ in the germline V gene. The CDR3 DNA reads as TGTGCCAGCAGCTCTGGGGGACTCTCCGACCTCTATGGCTACACCTTC. It yields the protein CASSSGGLSDLYGYTF.

This clone was counted a single time. J is TRBJ2-5 and V is TRBV6-5; D perhaps matches TRBD1 (5 bases). Trimming removed 2 bases at V and 3 bases at J, with 7 bases between. The CDR3 is 13 amino acids. Germline V gene lookup returns CDR1 MNHEY and CDR2 SVGAGI. The CDR3 nucleotides read TGTGCCAGCAGTTACCCAGGGAAAGAGACCCAGTACTTC. Protein: CASSYPGKETQYF.

The V gene is TRBV7-2, the J gene TRBJ1-2; 7 bases are a match to TRBD1. Germline trimming cut 1 base from V and 8 bases from J; bases unmatched to any gene: 7. Germline CDR1 SGHTA, CDR2 FQGNSA. CDR3 length equals 14 residues. The CDR3 here is CASSLGGDSRGYTF. CDR3 in DNA: TGTGCCAGCAGCTTAGGAGGGGACAGCCGGGGCTACACCTTC. The whole variable domain, remainder taken from reference TRBV7-2 and TRBJ1-2, is GAGVSQSPSNKVTEKGKDVELRCDPISGHTALYWYRQSLGQGLEFLIYFQGNSAPDKSGLPSDRFSAERTGGSVSTLTIQRTQQEDSAVYLCASSLGGDSRGYTFGSGTRLTVV.